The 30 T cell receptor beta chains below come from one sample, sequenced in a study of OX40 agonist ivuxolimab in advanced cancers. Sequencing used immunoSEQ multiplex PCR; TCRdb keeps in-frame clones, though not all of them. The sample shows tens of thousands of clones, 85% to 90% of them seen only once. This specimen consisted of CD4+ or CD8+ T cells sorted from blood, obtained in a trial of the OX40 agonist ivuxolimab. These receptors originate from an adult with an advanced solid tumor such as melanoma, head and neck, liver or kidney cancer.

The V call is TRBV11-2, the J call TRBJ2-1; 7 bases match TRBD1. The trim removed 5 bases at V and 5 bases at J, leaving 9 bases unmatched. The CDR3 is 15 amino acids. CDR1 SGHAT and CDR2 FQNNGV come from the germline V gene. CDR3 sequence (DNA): TGTGCCAGCAGCCTCAGACAGGGTTCCCACAATGAGCAGTTCTTC. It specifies CASSLRQGSHNEQFF.

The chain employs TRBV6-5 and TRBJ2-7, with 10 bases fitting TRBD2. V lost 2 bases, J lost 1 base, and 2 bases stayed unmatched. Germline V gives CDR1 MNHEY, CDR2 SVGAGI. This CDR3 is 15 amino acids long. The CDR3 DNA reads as TGTGCCAGCAGTTACGGGACTAGCGTTTCCTACGAGCAGTACTTC. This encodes CASSYGTSVSYEQYF.

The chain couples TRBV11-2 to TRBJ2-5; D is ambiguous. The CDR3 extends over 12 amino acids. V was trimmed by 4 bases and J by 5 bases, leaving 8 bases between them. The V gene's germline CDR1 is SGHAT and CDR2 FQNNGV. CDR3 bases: TGTGCCAGCAGCTCATCGGTGGAGACCCAGTACTTC. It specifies CASSSSVETQYF.

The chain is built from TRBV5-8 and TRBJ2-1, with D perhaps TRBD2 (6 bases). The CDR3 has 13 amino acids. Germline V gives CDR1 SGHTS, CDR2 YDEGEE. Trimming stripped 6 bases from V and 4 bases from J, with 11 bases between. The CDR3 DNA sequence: TGTGCCAGCACCCGCGGGATATACAATGAGCAGTTCTTC. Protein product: CASTRGIYNEQFF.

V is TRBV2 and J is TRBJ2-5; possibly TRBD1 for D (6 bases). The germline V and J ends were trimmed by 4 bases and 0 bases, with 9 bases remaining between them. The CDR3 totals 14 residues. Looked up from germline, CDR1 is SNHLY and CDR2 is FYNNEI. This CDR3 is CASSVDRNQETQYF. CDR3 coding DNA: TGTGCCAGCAGTGTGGACAGAAACCAAGAGACCCAGTACTTC.

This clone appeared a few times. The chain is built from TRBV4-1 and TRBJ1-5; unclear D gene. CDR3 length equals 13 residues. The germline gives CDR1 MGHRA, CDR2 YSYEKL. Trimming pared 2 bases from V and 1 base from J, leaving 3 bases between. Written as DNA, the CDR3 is TGCGCCAGCAGCCAATGGAGCAATCAGCCCCAGCATTTT. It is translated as CASSQWSNQPQHF.

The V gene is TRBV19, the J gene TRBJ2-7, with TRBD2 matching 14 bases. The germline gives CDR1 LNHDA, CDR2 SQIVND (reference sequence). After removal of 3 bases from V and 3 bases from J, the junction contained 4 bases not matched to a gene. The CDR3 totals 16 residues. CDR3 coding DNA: TGTGCCAGTAGTATGACCGGGACTAGCGGGAGCTACGAGCAGTACTTC. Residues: CASSMTGTSGSYEQYF.

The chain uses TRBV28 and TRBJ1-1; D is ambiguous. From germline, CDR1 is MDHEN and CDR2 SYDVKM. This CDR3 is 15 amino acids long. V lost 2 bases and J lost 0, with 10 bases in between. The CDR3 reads CASSLISGVNTEAFF. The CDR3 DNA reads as TGTGCCAGCAGTTTAATTTCAGGCGTGAACACTGAAGCTTTCTTT.

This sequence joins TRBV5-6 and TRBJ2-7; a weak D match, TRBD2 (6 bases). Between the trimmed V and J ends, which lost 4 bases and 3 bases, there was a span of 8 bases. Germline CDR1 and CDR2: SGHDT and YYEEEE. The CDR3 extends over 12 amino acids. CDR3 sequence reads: CASSRRDYEQYF. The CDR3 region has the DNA TGTGCCAGCAGCCGGAGGGACTACGAGCAGTACTTC.

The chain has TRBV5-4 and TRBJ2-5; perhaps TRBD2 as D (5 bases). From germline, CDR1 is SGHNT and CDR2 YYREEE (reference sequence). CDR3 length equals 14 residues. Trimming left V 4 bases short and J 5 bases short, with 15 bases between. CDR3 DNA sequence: TGTGCCAGCAGCAACCGGGTAACGGGGGAGACCCAGTACTTC. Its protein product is CASSNRVTGETQYF.

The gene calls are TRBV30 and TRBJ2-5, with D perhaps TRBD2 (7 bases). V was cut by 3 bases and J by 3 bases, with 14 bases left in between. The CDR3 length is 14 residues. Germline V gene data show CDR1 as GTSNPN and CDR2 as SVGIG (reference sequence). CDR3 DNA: TGTGCCTGGAGCCAGGGGAGGGCTAAAGAGACCCAGTACTTC. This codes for CAWSQGRAKETQYF.

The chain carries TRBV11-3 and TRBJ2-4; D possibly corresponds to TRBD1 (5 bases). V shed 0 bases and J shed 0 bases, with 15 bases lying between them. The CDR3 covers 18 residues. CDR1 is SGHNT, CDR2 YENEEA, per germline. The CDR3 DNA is TGTGCCAGCAGCTTAGATCAGGGCGGATCAATAGCCAAAAACATTCAGTACTTC. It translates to CASSLDQGGSIAKNIQYF.

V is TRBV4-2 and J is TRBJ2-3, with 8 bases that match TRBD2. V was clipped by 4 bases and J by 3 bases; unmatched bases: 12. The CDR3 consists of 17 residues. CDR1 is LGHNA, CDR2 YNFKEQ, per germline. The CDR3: CASSRAEGSGSTDTQYF. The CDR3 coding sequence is TGTGCCAGCAGCCGGGCAGAGGGAAGCGGGAGTACAGATACGCAGTATTTT.

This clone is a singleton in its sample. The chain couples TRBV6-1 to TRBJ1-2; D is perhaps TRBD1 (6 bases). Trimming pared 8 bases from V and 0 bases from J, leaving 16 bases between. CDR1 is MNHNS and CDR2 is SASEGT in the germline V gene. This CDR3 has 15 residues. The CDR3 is CASQPTGDANYGYTF. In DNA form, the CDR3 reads TGTGCCAGCCAACCGACAGGCGACGCTAACTATGGCTACACCTTC.

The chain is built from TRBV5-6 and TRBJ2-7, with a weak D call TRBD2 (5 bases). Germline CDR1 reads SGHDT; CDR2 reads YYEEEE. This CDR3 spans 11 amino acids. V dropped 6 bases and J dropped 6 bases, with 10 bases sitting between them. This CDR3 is CASTMGSEQYF. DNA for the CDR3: TGTGCCAGCACGATGGGGAGCGAGCAGTACTTC.

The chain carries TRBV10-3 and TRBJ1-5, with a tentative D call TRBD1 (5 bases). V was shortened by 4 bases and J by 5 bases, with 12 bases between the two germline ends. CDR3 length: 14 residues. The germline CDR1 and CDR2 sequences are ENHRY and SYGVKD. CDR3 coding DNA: TGTGCCATCAGTGCCGGGGCCCAGGATCAGCCCCAGCATTTT. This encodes CAISAGAQDQPQHF.

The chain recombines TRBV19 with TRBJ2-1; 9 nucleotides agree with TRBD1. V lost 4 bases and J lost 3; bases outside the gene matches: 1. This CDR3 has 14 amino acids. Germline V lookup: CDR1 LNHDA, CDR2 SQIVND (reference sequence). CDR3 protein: CASSKDRGYNEQFF. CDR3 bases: TGTGCCAGTAGTAAGGACAGGGGCTACAATGAGCAGTTCTTC.

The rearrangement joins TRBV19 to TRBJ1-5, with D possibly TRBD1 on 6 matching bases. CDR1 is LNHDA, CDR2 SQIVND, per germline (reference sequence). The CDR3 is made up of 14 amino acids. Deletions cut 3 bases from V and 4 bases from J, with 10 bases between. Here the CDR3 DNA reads TGTGCCAGTAGTATCAAGGGGGGTAATCAGCCCCAGCATTTT. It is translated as CASSIKGGNQPQHF.

For the CDR3, the DNA is TGTGCCAGCAGCCCGGGACTAGCGCACACAGATACGCAGTATTTT. This gives the protein CASSPGLAHTDTQYF. V usage is TRBV5-6 and J usage is TRBJ2-3, with TRBD2 matching over 10 bases. Germline-derived CDR1 and CDR2 are SGHDT and YYEEEE. The CDR3 runs 15 residues. Trimming at V came to 4 bases and at J to 2 bases, leaving 4 bases not matched to a gene.

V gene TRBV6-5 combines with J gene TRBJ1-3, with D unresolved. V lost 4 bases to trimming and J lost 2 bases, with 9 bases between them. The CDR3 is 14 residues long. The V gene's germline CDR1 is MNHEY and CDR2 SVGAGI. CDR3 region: CASSSRAAGNTIYF. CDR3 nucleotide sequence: TGTGCCAGCAGTTCCCGGGCGGCTGGAAACACCATATATTTT.

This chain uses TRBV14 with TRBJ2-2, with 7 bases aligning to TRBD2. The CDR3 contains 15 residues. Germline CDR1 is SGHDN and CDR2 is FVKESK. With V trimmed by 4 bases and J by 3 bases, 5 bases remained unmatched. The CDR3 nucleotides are TGTGCCAGCAGCCGCCGGGACTATTACACCGGGGAGCTGTTTTTT. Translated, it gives CASSRRDYYTGELFF. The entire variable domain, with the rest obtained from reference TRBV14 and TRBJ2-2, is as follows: EAGVTQFPSHSVIEKGQTVTLRCDPISGHDNLYWYRRVMGKEIKFLLHFVKESKQDESGMPNNRFLAERTGGTYSTLKVQPAELEDSGVYFCASSRRDYYTGELFFGEGSRLTVL.

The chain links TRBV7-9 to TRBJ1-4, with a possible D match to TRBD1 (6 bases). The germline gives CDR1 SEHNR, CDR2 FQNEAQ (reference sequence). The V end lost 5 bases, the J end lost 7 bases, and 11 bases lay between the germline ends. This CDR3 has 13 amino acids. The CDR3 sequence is CASSRAGAEKLFF. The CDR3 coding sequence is TGTGCCAGCAGCCGCGCAGGGGCTGAAAAACTGTTTTTT. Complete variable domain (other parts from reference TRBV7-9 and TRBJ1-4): DTGVSQNPRHKITKRGQNVTFRCDPISEHNRLYWYRQTLGQGPEFLTYFQNEAQLEKSRLLSDRFSAERPKGSFSTLEIQRTEQGDSAMYLCASSRAGAEKLFFGSGTQLSVL.

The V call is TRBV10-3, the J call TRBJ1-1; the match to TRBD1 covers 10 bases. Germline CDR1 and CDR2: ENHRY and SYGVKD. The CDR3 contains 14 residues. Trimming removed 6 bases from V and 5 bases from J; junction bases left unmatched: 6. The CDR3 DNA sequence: TGTGCCATCAGCCAACCGGGACAGGGGACTGAAGCTTTCTTT. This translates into CAISQPGQGTEAFF.

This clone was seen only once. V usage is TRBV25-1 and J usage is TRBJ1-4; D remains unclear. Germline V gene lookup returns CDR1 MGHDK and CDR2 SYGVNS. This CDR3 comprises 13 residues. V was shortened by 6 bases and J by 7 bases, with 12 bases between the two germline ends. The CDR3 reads CASRNYDTEKLFF. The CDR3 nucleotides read TGTGCCAGCAGGAATTATGACACTGAAAAACTGTTTTTT.

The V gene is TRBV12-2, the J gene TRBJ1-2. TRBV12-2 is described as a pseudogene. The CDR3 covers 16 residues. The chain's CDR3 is CASRPPPGQLVYGYTF. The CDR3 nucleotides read TGTGCAAGTCGCCCGCCCCCGGGGCAGCTAGTCTATGGCTACACCTTC.

As DNA, the CDR3 is TGTGCCAGCAGTCCTGTTTTGGGGTTAAATCAGCCCCAGCATTTT. Translated: CASSPVLGLNQPQHF. The chain uses TRBV6-6 and TRBJ1-5; the D is unclear. This CDR3 region has 15 residues. From germline, CDR1 is MNHNY and CDR2 SVGAGI (reference sequence). V shed 5 bases and J shed 4 bases, with 15 bases lying between them.

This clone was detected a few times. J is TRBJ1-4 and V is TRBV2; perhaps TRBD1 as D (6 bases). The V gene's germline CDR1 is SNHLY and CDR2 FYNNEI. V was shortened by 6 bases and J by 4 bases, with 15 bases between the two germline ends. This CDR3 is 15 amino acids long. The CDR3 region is CASRAQGSGNEKLFF. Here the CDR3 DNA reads TGTGCCAGCAGGGCCCAGGGGTCGGGTAATGAAAAACTGTTTTTT.

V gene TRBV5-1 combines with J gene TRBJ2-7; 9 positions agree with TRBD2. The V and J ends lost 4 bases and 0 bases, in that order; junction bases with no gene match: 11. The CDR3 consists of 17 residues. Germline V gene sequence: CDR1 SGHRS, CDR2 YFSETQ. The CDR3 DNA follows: TGCGCCAGCAGCCCGTGGGCGGGGGGGGTAGGCTCCTACGAGCAGTACTTC. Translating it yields CASSPWAGGVGSYEQYF.

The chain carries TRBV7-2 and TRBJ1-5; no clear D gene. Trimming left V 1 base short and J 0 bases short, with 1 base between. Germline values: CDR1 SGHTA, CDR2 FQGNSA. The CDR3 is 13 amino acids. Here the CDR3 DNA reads TGTGCCAGCAGCTTAGTTAGCAATCAGCCCCAGCATTTT. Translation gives CASSLVSNQPQHF.

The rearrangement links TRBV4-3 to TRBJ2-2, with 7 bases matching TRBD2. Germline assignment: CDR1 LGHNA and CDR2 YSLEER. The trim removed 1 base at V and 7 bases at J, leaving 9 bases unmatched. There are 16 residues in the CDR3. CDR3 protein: CASSQGVGGLVGELFF. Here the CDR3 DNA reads TGCGCCAGCAGCCAAGGGGTCGGGGGGTTGGTCGGGGAGCTGTTTTTT.